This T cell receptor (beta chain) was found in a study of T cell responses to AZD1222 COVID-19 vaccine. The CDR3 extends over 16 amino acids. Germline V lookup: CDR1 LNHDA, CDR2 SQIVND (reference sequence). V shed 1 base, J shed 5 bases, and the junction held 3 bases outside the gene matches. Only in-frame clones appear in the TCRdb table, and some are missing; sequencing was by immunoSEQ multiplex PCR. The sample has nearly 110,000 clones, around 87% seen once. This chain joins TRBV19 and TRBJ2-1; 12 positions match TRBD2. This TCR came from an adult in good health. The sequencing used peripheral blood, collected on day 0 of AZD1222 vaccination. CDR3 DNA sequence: TGTGCCAGTAGTATAGGACTAGCGGGGGATAACAATGAGCAGTTCTTC. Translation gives CASSIGLAGDNNEQFF.